The clone carrying this T cell receptor beta chain was picked up one time. Its target is unknown. The data originate from a study of cytomegalovirus exposure and HLA in healthy donors. The study, taken as a whole, reports: A later analysis reportedly identified an Asian-associated ancestry cluster as carrying fewer N-insertions than the approximately 670-donor mean. In a later analysis, a missense DCLRE1C variant was linked to TCR beta V- and J-gene trimming.

Donors likely had unrecorded immune exposures despite being nominally healthy when sampled. Vbeta (60) and Jbeta (13) primers were used in the PCR. Sequencing used immunoSEQ multiplex PCR; TCRdb keeps in-frame clones, though not all of them. Found here are some 180,000 clones, 75% to 85% of them singletons; the top ten hold roughly 15%. Input material: PBMCs. The origin of this receptor is a woman aged 25 to 39 in good health and CMV-seropositive.

The CDR3 bases are TGTGCCAGTAGTGCGGGAGGAAACTACGAGCAGTACTTC. Amino acids: CASSAGGNYEQYF. The rearrangement joins TRBV19 to TRBJ2-7; 8 nucleotides agree with TRBD2. From germline, CDR1 is LNHDA and CDR2 SQIVND (reference sequence). This CDR3 contains 13 residues. V gave up 5 bases and J gave up 3 bases; unmatched junction bases: 3. Full variable domain (rest looked up from reference TRBV19 and TRBJ2-7): DGGITQSPKYLFRKEGQNVTLSCEQNLNHDAMYWYRQDPGQGLRLIYYSQIVNDFQKGDIAEGYSVSREKKESFPLTVTSAQKNPTAFYLCASSAGGNYEQYFGPGTRLTVT.